This TCR beta chain was identified during a study of shared clonotypes between healthy human individuals. Study-level results: The study's rarefaction showed incomplete sorted-subset sequencing despite large depth.

This clone has a single count. Its antigen is unknown. Between the trimmed V and J ends, which lost 0 bases and 7 bases, there was a span of 13 bases. This CDR3 is built from 14 residues. The V gene's germline CDR1 is SGDLS and CDR2 YYNGEE. Several immunoSEQ 96-well plates shared each subset's DNA, each plate a replicate. Libraries were prepared by immunoSEQ multiplex PCR; TCRdb keeps only in-frame clonotypes and omits some of them. The sample shows more than 550,000 clones, roughly 87% of them seen only once. Source material: memory CD8+ T cells from PBMCs. The subset: CD45RO+ cells pooled with CCR7-negative TemRA cells. The chain carries TRBV9 and TRBJ1-1, with D uncertain. This receptor was taken from a man younger than 30 in good health. Some clones in this sample may be carry-over from other donors' samples. The CDR3 loop is CASSVVPGPNEAFF. The CDR3 region has the DNA TGTGCCAGCAGCGTAGTCCCAGGTCCTAATGAAGCTTTCTTT.